A selection of T cell receptor beta chains follows, all from one sample in a study of blood T cell repertoires in COVID-19. Assay: immunoSEQ multiplex PCR; the TCRdb copy retains only in-frame clones and omits some. Of 55,000 to 75,000 clones detected, around 79% appear once; the ten largest clones hold roughly a fifth. What was sequenced was peripheral blood. These receptors were collected from a man in his fifties or sixties with acute or convalescent COVID-19. The CDR3 runs from the conserved cysteine through the conserved F or W. The order of the fields is D gene, clone size, J gene, V gene, CDR3 DNA, CDR3 protein. D genes are given only for firm matches. Clone size is stated in some rows and not others, as once, few, many or a class when expanded.

>TRBD2|NA|TRBJ2-1|TRBV5-1
TGCGCCAGCAGCTTGGTTAGCGGGCCGGGTAATGAGCAGTTCTTC
CASSLVSGPGNEQFF
>NA|NA|TRBJ2-5|TRBV5-1
TGCGCCAGCAGCGAGCTGGTGGGGCGGGAGACCCAGTACTTC
CASSELVGRETQYF
>NA|NA|TRBJ2-6|TRBV6-2/TRBV6-3
TGTGCCAGCAGCCCAATCCGGTCTGGGGCCAACGTCCTGACTTTC
CASSPIRSGANVLTF
>TRBD1|few|TRBJ1-1|TRBV9
TGTGCCAGCAGCGTCGCCCCAGGGGGCACGAACACTGAAGCTTTCTTT
CASSVAPGGTNTEAFF
>NA|NA|TRBJ2-3|TRBV7-8
TGTGCCAGCAGCTCCGAGCGGGCGAGAACAGATACGCAGTATTTT
CASSSERARTDTQYF
>NA|NA|TRBJ2-2|TRBV6-5
TGTGCCAGCAGAAAATGGGGGGACACCGGGGAGCTGTTTTTT
CASRKWGDTGELFF
>TRBD2|NA|TRBJ2-1|TRBV18
TGTGCCAGCTCACCACTAGCGGGGGGTAATAATGAGCAGTTCTTC
CASSPLAGGNNEQFF
>NA|few|TRBJ1-2|TRBV4-1
TGCGCCAGCAGCCAGTTAAAAGAAGGGGGCTATGGCTACACCTTC
CASSQLKEGGYGYTF
>NA|NA|TRBJ2-1|TRBV29-1
TGCAGCGTTGACTTGGGCGACAGTAGTCTGGATGAGCAGTTCTTC
CSVDLGDSSLDEQFF
>TRBD1|NA|TRBJ1-6|TRBV7-6
TGTGCCAGCAGCTTAGCCACAGGGGGCTCCTATAATTCACCCCTCCACTTT
CASSLATGGSYNSPLHF
>TRBD1|NA|TRBJ1-1|TRBV29-1
TGCAGCGCTGACGACAGGGTCGGAGCTGAAGCTTTCTTT
CSADDRVGAEAFF
>NA|NA|TRBJ2-3|TRBV10-3
TGTGCCATCAGTGAGGACGGGAGCACAGATACGCAGTATTTT
CAISEDGSTDTQYF
>NA|many|TRBJ1-1|TRBV7-9
TGTGCCAGCAGCTTACGGTCGGGGGGTCTTGGAGAAGCTTTCTTT
CASSLRSGGLGEAFF
>NA|NA|TRBJ1-2|TRBV5-4
TGTGCCAGCAGCCGAGCCGGACAACGAGATGGCTACACCTTC
CASSRAGQRDGYTF
>NA|many|TRBJ1-1|TRBV5-1
TGCGCCAGCAGCCTTGGTAGGGGGATAGAAAACACTGAAGCTTTCTTT
CASSLGRGIENTEAFF
>NA|NA|TRBJ1-1|TRBV5-8
TGTGCCAGCAGCAGGGGCCACACTGAAGCTTTCTTT
CASSRGHTEAFF
>NA|few|TRBJ2-1|TRBV5-1
TGCGCCAGCAGCCCGTCCGGGGGTATGGACAATGAGCAGTTCTTC
CASSPSGGMDNEQFF
>TRBD1|NA|TRBJ1-6|TRBV6-1
TGTGCCAGCAGTGAAGCATTACAGGGGGATTCACCCCTCCACTTT
CASSEALQGDSPLHF
>TRBD1|NA|TRBJ1-1|TRBV11-2
TGTGCCAGCAGCTTGACGGACAGGGGAAATAAAGCTTTCTTT
CASSLTDRGNKAFF
>TRBD1|NA|TRBJ1-5|TRBV11-2
TGTGCCAGCAACGATCTCGGGTCGCAGGGGGCCAGCAATCAGCCCCAGCATTTT
CASNDLGSQGASNQPQHF
>NA|NA|TRBJ1-2|TRBV30
TGTTGCGGCAGGGGCTATGGCTACACCTTC
CCGRGYGYTF
>TRBD1|once|TRBJ2-7|TRBV28
TGTGCCAGCAGGGGGACAGGGTCCTACGAGCAGTACTTC
CASRGTGSYEQYF
>TRBD1|NA|TRBJ2-5|TRBV24-1
TGTGCCACCAGTGATTTGAGGCCTTTTTCGGGACAGGGGGCGATCCAGTACTTC
CATSDLRPFSGQGAIQYF
>NA|NA|TRBJ1-1|TRBV2
TGTGCCAGCAGTGAACAGGGTAACACTGAAGCTTTCTTT
CASSEQGNTEAFF
>TRBD1|NA|TRBJ1-4|TRBV5-6
TGTGCCAGCAGCTTCTGGGACAGGGGGGAAAAACTGTTTTTT
CASSFWDRGEKLFF
>TRBD2|few|TRBJ2-5|TRBV19
TGTGCCAGTAGTATACACCAAGGGACTAGCGGGTACCCTCAAGAGACCCAGTACTTC
CASSIHQGTSGYPQETQYF
>NA|NA|TRBJ1-2|TRBV29-1
TGCAGCGTTTCCCGGGGGGGGGTTTATGGCTACACCTTC
CSVSRGGVYGYTF
>NA|NA|TRBJ2-3|TRBV7-3
TGTGCCAGCAGCTTAGGTTATACGGGGGATACGCAGTATTTT
CASSLGYTGDTQYF
>NA|NA|TRBJ2-6|TRBV18
TGTGCCAGCTCACTTACCACAGGGCGCTCTGGGGCCAACGTCCTGACTTTC
CASSLTTGRSGANVLTF
>NA|NA|TRBJ1-1|TRBV7-3
TGTGCCAGCAGCTTGGACAGAAGGACTGAAGCTTTCTTT
CASSLDRRTEAFF
>TRBD1|NA|TRBJ2-2|TRBV15
TGTGCCACCAGCAGAGATCCCCGAGGACAGGGTGGTACCGGGGAGCTGTTTTTT
CATSRDPRGQGGTGELFF
>NA|NA|TRBJ2-5|TRBV7-6
TGTGCCAGCAGCTTAGGTCCCGCGTACCAAGAGACCCAGTACTTC
CASSLGPAYQETQYF
>TRBD1|NA|TRBJ1-5|TRBV28
TGTGCCAGCGGACAGGGGGGGAATCAGCCCCAGCATTTT
CASGQGGNQPQHF
>NA|few|TRBJ2-3|TRBV12-3/TRBV12-4
TGTGCCAGCAGCCCAGGGTGGGATACGCAGTATTTT
CASSPGWDTQYF
>TRBD2|few|TRBJ2-1|TRBV3-1/TRBV3-2
TGTGCCAGCAGCTTAGCGGGAGGTAATGAGCAGTTCTTC
CASSLAGGNEQFF
>TRBD1|NA|TRBJ1-6|TRBV4-1
TGCGCCAGCAGCCAAGTTCGTGGAGCAGGGGGCGACCATAATTCACCCCTCCACTTT
CASSQVRGAGGDHNSPLHF
>NA|NA|TRBJ2-5|TRBV6-4
TGTGCCAGCAGTATCGAGACGTTCGGGGACTTAATGGTTGGAGAGACCCAGTACTTC
CASSIETFGDLMVGETQYF
>TRBD2|NA|TRBJ2-2|TRBV12-5
TGTGCTAGTGGTAGTCCAGCGGGAGGCCAACCCGGGGAGCTGTTTTTT
CASGSPAGGQPGELFF
>TRBD2|NA|TRBJ2-2|TRBV19
TGTGCCAGTAGTTCCTGGACTAGCGGGAACACCGGGGAGCTGTTTTTT
CASSSWTSGNTGELFF
>TRBD1|many|TRBJ1-1|TRBV7-3
TGTGCCAGCAGCGGGACCCGGGACAGCGAAGCTTTCTTT
CASSGTRDSEAFF
>NA|NA|TRBJ2-2|TRBV28
TGTGCCAGCAGTAACAGGAACACCGGGGAGCTGTTTTTT
CASSNRNTGELFF
>NA|NA|TRBJ1-6|TRBV6-5
TGTGCCAGCAGTATACAGACCTCCAGGGGTTCACCCCTCCACTTT
CASSIQTSRGSPLHF
>TRBD1|few|TRBJ1-5|TRBV19
TGTGCCAGCCACAGGGGGCGGATTGACCAGCCCCAGCATTTT
CASHRGRIDQPQHF
>NA|NA|TRBJ1-1|TRBV24-1
TGTGCCACCAGTGGCGGGGGTGACAACACTGAAGCTTTCTTT
CATSGGGDNTEAFF
>NA|NA|TRBJ2-3|TRBV7-8
TGTGCCAGCAGCTTAGAGGCAGGTAGCACAGATACGCAGTATTTT
CASSLEAGSTDTQYF
>TRBD2|few|TRBJ2-2|TRBV2
TGTGCCAGCAGGGTGACTAGCCAGAACACCGGGGAGCTGTTTTTT
CASRVTSQNTGELFF
>NA|NA|TRBJ2-1|TRBV10-3
TGTGCCACGCGGGACAACGGGGGGAATGAGCAGTTCTTC
CATRDNGGNEQFF
>TRBD1|many|TRBJ2-4|TRBV3-1/TRBV3-2
TGTGCCAGCAGCCGAACGGGACAGGGGCTTAACATTCAGTACTTC
CASSRTGQGLNIQYF
>TRBD1|NA|TRBJ1-6|TRBV20-1
TGCAGTGCTAGAGATGGGACAGGCCATAGCTTT
CSARDGTGHSF
>NA|NA|TRBJ2-2|TRBV23-1
TGCGCCAGCAGTCAATCTTTGACAGGCGCATCACGGGGGGAGCTGTTTTTT
CASSQSLTGASRGELFF
>NA|few|TRBJ2-1|TRBV11-3
TGTGCCAGCAGCTTAGGAGATACCTACAATGAGCAGTTCTTC
CASSLGDTYNEQFF
>NA|once|TRBJ2-3|TRBV4-1
TGCGCCAGCAGCCAAGAGAGGAGCGACCGTACCTTCAATACGCAGTATTTT
CASSQERSDRTFNTQYF
>TRBD2|NA|TRBJ2-1|TRBV5-1
TGCGCCAGCACTAGCGGGGGAAATGAGCAGTTCTTC
CASTSGGNEQFF
>TRBD1|many|TRBJ1-2|TRBV7-9
TGTGCCAGCAGCTTACGCGAGGGGGCGTATGGCTACACCTTC
CASSLREGAYGYTF
>TRBD1|NA|TRBJ1-1|TRBV6-5
TGTGCCATACGACAGGGGAAAGACACTGAAGCTTTCTTT
CAIRQGKDTEAFF
>NA|NA|TRBJ1-1|TRBV7-9
TGTGCCAGCAGCTTAGAGACAGCCAGTGAAGCTTTCTTT
CASSLETASEAFF
>NA|NA|TRBJ2-3|TRBV15
TGTGCCACCAGCAGAGAACCCAGGAACACAGATACGCAGTATTTT
CATSREPRNTDTQYF
>TRBD2|NA|TRBJ2-2|TRBV10-1
TGCGCCAGCAGTAGCGGGGGGAACACCGGGGAGCTGTTTTTT
CASSSGGNTGELFF
>NA|NA|TRBJ1-1|TRBV21-1
TGTGCCAGCAGCAAATATATCGTGCGTGAAGCTTTCTTT
CASSKYIVREAFF